The T cell receptor beta chain under discussion was sequenced for a study of T cells in localized non-small cell lung cancer. General study points: Prolonged overall survival went with higher T cell density in the blood. Heterogeneity is still possible, as just one tumor region was sequenced. Highest T cell clonality was seen in uninvolved adjacent lung, surpassing that measured in tumor.

Sequencing used immunoSEQ multiplex PCR; TCRdb keeps in-frame clones, though not all of them. The table records roughly 77,000 clones, around 90% of them present only once. About this clone: As yet, its antigen is unknown.

This sequence was found in a woman between 35 and 75 years old with stage I squamous cell lung carcinoma. The input for sequencing was peripheral blood, taken before any cancer treatment.

The CDR3 loop reads CAIMGTGGNSPLHF. The DNA for the CDR3 is TGTGCCATCATGGGGACAGGGGGGAACTCACCCCTCCACTTT. V and J are TRBV10-3 and TRBJ1-6; TRBD1 aligns across 11 bases. CDR1 ENHRY and CDR2 SYGVKD come from the germline V gene. After removal of 7 bases from V and 10 bases from J, the junction contained 6 bases not matched to a gene. The CDR3 extends over 14 amino acids.